The sample holds a few counts of the clone carrying this TCR beta chain. The antigen is undetermined. At the time of sampling, donors were nominally healthy, though unrecorded immune exposures were likely. The data derive from a study of cytomegalovirus exposure and HLA in healthy donors. At the level of the study: From donors who were HLA-typed, an early data release held 65 million to 85 million unique TCRs.

CDR1 is SGHDT, CDR2 YYEEEE, per germline. The CDR3 loop spans 13 amino acids. Trimming left V 4 bases short and J 0 bases short, with 7 bases between. Findings of the study overall: Altogether, 150 to 200 TCR beta chains were recorded as cytomegalovirus-associated. Sequencing probably produced one cluster of sequence variants that were highly shared.

A multiplex PCR was run with 60 Vbeta primers and 13 Jbeta primers. TCRdb's table, derived via immunoSEQ multiplex PCR, lists solely in-frame clones and lacks some. The table records about 120,000 clones, 8.5% to 9% of them present only once. What was sequenced was PBMCs. The TCR originated in a woman aged 40 to 55 in good health and CMV-seropositive. The gene calls are TRBV5-6 and TRBJ2-5; D unclear. This CDR3 is CASSPYDQETQYF. CDR3 in DNA: TGTGCCAGCAGCCCCTACGACCAAGAGACCCAGTACTTC.